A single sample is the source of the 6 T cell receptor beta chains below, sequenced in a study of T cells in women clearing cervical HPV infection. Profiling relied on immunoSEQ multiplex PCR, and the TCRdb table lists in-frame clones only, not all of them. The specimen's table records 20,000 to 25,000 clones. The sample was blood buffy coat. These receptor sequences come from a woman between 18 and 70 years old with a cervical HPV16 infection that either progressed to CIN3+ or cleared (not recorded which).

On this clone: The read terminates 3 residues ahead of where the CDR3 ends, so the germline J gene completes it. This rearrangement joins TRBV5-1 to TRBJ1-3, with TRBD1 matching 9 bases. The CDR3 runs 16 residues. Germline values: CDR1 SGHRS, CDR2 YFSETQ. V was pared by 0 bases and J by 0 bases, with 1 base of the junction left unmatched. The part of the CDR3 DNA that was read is TGCGCCAGCAGCTTGGGGGGACAGGGCTCTGGAAACACC. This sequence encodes CASSLGGQGSGNT. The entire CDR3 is CASSLGGQGSGNTIYF.

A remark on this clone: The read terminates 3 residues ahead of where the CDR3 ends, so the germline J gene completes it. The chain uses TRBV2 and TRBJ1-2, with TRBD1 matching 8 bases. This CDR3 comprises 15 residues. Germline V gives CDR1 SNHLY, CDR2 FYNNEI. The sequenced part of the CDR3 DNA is TGTGCCAGCAGATCATCTAGGACAGGGCCAAGGGGC. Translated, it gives CASRSSRTGPRG. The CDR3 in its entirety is CASRSSRTGPRGYTF.

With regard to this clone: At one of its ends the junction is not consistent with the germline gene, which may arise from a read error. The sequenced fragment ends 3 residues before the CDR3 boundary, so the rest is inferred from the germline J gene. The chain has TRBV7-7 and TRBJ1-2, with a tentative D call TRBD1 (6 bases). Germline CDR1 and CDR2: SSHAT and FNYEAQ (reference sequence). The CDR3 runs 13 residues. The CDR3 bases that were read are TGTGCTAGCAGCTTAGACAGGAGGGATGAC. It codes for CASSLDRRDD. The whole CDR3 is CASSLDRRDDYTF.

CDR3 amino acids: CATGQGGDTQYF. The part of the CDR3 DNA that was read is TGTGCCACAGGACAGGGCGGGGATACG. The chain has TRBV19 and TRBJ2-3; 8 nucleotides agree with TRBD1. From the germline J gene comes the end of the CDR3, since the read stops 3 residues before it. This CDR3 region has 12 residues. CDR1 and CDR2 from the germline V gene are LNHDA and SQIVND (reference sequence). Trimming at V came to 10 bases and at J to 6 bases, leaving 6 bases not matched to a gene.

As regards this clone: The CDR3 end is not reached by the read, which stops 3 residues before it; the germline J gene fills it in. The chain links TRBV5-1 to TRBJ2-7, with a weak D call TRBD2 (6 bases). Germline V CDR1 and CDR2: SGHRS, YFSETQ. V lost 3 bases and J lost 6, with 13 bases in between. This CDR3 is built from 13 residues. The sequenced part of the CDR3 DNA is TGCGCCAGCAGCTCTAGCGTACTCCTCGAG. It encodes CASSSSVLLE. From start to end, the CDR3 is CASSSSVLLEQYF.

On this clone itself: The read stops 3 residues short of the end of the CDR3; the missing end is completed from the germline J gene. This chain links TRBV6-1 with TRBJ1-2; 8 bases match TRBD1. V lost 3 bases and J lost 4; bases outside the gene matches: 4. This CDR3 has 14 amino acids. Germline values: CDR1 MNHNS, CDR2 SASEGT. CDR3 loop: CASSDTGGSYGYTF. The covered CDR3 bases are TGTGCCAGCAGTGACACAGGGGGGTCCTATGGC.